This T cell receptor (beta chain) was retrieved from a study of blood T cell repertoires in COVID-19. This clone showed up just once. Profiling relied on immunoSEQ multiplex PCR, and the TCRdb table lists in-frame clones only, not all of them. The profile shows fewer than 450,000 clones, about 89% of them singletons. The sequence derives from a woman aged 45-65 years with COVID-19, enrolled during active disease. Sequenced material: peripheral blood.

This chain's CDR3 is CASSVVPRGLGELFF. The DNA for the CDR3 is TGTGCCAGCAGCGTAGTTCCCAGGGGCCTGGGGGAGCTGTTTTTT. The gene calls are TRBV9 and TRBJ2-2; D may be TRBD1 (6 bases). Germline V lookup: CDR1 SGDLS, CDR2 YYNGEE. The CDR3 is made up of 15 amino acids. V lost 0 bases and J lost 8, with 14 bases in between. Together with reference TRBV9 and TRBJ2-2, the CDR3 gives the full variable domain: DSGVTQTPKHLITATGQRVTLRCSPRSGDLSVYWYQQSLDQGLQFLIQYYNGEERAKGNILERFSAQQFPDLHSELNLSSLELGDSALYFCASSVVPRGLGELFFGEGSRLTVL.